The text below deals with one TCR beta chain. The antigen remains unidentified. This sample stems from a study of CD8 T cell repertoires and HIV-1 epitope variants. Across the study: T cells were stimulated with Twenty-five Gag and Nef peptides separately. Epitopes were three Gag families plus Nef HW9 and YT9.

Deletions cut 3 bases from V and 5 bases from J, with 7 bases between. The CDR3 has 13 residues. CDR1 and CDR2 (germline): SNHLY, FYNNEI. The assay was immunoSEQ multiplex PCR, and TCRdb's table has in-frame clones only and misses some. In the table there are about 3,400 clones, about two thirds of which are singletons. General observations from the study: Nef KF9 drew 4 to 6 clonotypes and HW9 one, without TAALDMSHF responses.

This TCR was recovered from a male donor with HIV. What was sequenced was cultured CD8+ T cells derived from PBMCs. The chain is built from TRBV2 and TRBJ2-2, with a weak D call TRBD1 (5 bases). The CDR3 here is CASSDRATGELFF. CDR3 DNA sequence: TGTGCCAGCAGTGACAGGGCTACCGGGGAGCTGTTTTTT.